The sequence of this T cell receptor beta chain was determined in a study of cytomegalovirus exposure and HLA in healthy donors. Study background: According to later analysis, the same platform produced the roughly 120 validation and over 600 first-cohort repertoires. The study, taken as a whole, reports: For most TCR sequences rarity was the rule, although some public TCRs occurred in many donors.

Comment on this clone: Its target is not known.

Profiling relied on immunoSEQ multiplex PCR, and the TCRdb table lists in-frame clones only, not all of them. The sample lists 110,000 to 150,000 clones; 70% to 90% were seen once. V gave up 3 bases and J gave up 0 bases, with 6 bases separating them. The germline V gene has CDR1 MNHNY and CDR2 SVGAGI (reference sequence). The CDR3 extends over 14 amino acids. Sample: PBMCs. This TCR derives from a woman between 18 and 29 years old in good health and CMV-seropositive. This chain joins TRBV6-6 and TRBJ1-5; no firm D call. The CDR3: CASSYGDSNQPQHF. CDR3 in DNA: TGTGCCAGCAGTTATGGAGATAGCAATCAGCCCCAGCATTTT.